This TCR beta chain appears in the sequencing data of a study of blood T cell repertoires in COVID-19. Study-level information: Collection of acute and convalescent COVID-19 samples took place in the United States, Italy and Spain. T cells, B-cell-depleted T cells, or PBMCs supplied cDNA or gDNA.

Trimming took off 2 bases at V and 6 bases at J, with 15 bases between the two ends. The CDR3 has 15 residues. In the original processing: Counts of nucleated cells, estimated from reference gene primer amplification, were obtained. Libraries were prepared by immunoSEQ multiplex PCR; TCRdb keeps only in-frame clonotypes and omits some of them. The V and J calls and clone size were taken over from that table, and D and trimming were inferred from the DNA. The sample shows 210,000 or so clones, approximately 90% of them seen only once. Sequenced material: peripheral blood. The origin of this receptor is a man aged 25-45 years with COVID-19, enrolled during active disease. This rearrangement joins TRBV5-7 to TRBJ1-5; weak D call: TRBD1 (6 bases). TRBV5-7 is assigned to the ORF class and has an uncertain function. CDR3 sequence reads: CASSFGTGLFQPQHF. The CDR3 region has the DNA TGTGCCAGCAGCTTTGGAACAGGGTTGTTTCAGCCCCAGCATTTT.